A single sample gave rise to the 26 T cell receptor beta chains below, sequenced in a study of liver allograft versus peripheral blood T cells. Overall study context: Comparisons were made between T cell receptor repertoires found in transplanted livers and those circulating in recipients' peripheral blood.

TCRdb redid the calling of the reads with MiXCR, one entry per CDR3 protein. This sample has approximately 9,800 distinct CDR3 sequences; about a fifth occur once, and the top ten carry around 5.4%. The receptors derive from a human patient who had a liver transplant. Some T cells may trace back to the graft donor.

This chain joins TRBV30 and TRBJ1-6; D unclear. CDR1 and CDR2 (germline): GTSNPN, SVGIG (reference sequence). Trimming took off 0 bases at V and 10 bases at J, with 10 bases between the two ends. CDR3 size: 13 residues. The CDR3 is CAWSVHRESPLHF. DNA for the CDR3: TGTGCCTGGAGTGTACATAGGGAATCACCCCTCCACTTT.

In its sample, this clonotype ranks as medium-sized. The chain links TRBV10-3 to TRBJ1-1; 10 nucleotides agree with TRBD1. With 4 bases clipped from V and 1 base from J, the junction kept 3 bases outside the gene matches. The CDR3 contains 15 residues. Germline CDR1 and CDR2: ENHRY and SYGVKD. CDR3 DNA sequence: TGTGCCATCAGTGTGGACAGGGGGAAGAACACTGAAGCTTTCTTT. It specifies CAISVDRGKNTEAFF.

This clonotype turned up a few times. V is TRBV27 and J is TRBJ1-3; no clear D. The CDR3 extends over 13 amino acids. Per the germline V gene, CDR1 is MNHEY and CDR2 is SMNVEV (reference sequence). Between the trimmed V and J ends, which lost 1 base and 3 bases, there was a span of 4 bases. The CDR3 nucleotides read TGTGCCAGCAGTTTATACGTTGGAAACACCATATATTTT. This encodes CASSLYVGNTIYF.

As for this clonotype: A read error may explain this, as a much larger clone is one base away. This chain joins TRBV6-1 and TRBJ2-7; D not resolved. V was trimmed by 6 bases and J by 8 bases, leaving 17 bases between them. The CDR3 covers 13 residues. The V gene's germline CDR1 is MNHNS and CDR2 SASEGT. Here the CDR3 reads CASREPPGGKQYF. The CDR3 region has the DNA TGTGCCAGCAGAGAACCCCCAGGTGGAAAGCAGTACTTC.

In this sample, this clonotype turned up a few times. The chain is built from TRBV20-1 and TRBJ2-3; a weak D match, TRBD2 (6 bases). This CDR3 is built from 16 residues. Germline lookup yields CDR1 DFQATT and CDR2 SNEGSKA (reference sequence). V lost 3 bases to trimming and J lost 0 bases, with 16 bases between them. The CDR3 reads CSARWGSGPSTDTQYF. CDR3 DNA: TGCAGTGCTAGGTGGGGGAGCGGGCCTAGCACAGATACGCAGTATTTT.

This clonotype was counted at least ten times. V usage is TRBV12-5 and J usage is TRBJ1-6, with 10 bases identical to TRBD1. Looked up from germline, CDR1 is LGHNT and CDR2 is FRNRAP. Unmatched junction bases numbered 4, after V lost 0 bases and J lost 8 bases. The CDR3 consists of 16 residues. In DNA, the CDR3 is TGTGCTAGTGGTTTGGTGATCGGGACAGGGGATTCACCCCTCCACTTT. Translation gives CASGLVIGTGDSPLHF.

By share, this clonotype ranks as medium-sized. The V and J genes are TRBV18 and TRBJ1-6; no reliable D call. Deletions cut 1 base from V and 7 bases from J, with 5 bases between. The germline V gene encodes CDR1 KGHSH and CDR2 LQKENI. CDR3 length: 13 amino acids. The CDR3 loop is CASSPQRNSPLHF. The CDR3, as DNA: TGTGCCAGCTCACCACAACGGAATTCACCCCTCCACTTT.

This clonotype was seen a handful of times. The gene calls are TRBV10-2 and TRBJ2-5; 7 bases line up with TRBD1. Losses at the gene ends were 7 bases for V and 5 bases for J; bases not matched to a gene: 16. CDR3 length: 16 amino acids. Germline V gene lookup returns CDR1 WSHSY and CDR2 SAAADI. The CDR3 DNA follows: TGCGCCAGCACCCCATCTCTCAGGGGGTCGGGGGAGACCCAGTACTTC. Translating it yields CASTPSLRGSGETQYF.

This chain uses TRBV12-3 or TRBV12-4 with TRBJ2-1, with D perhaps matching TRBD2 (5 bases). V dropped 5 bases and J dropped 7 bases, with 9 bases sitting between them. The CDR3 consists of 12 residues. CDR3 DNA: TGTGCCAGCAGTCGAGGGCGAAATGAGCAGTTCTTC. Encoded protein: CASSRGRNEQFF.

In nucleotides, the CDR3 is TGTGCCAGCACCACCGGGAGGGGGACCGGAGATACGCAGTATTTT. As protein: CASTTGRGTGDTQYF. The rearrangement joins TRBV12-3 or TRBV12-4 to TRBJ2-3; TRBD2 aligns across 8 bases. The V gene end was trimmed by 7 bases and the J gene end by 5 bases; junction bases not matched to a gene: 11. The CDR3 consists of 15 residues.

This clonotype is medium-sized (0.01 to 0.1%) in the sample. This sequence joins TRBV28 and TRBJ1-2; 9 bases are shared with TRBD1. This CDR3 has 14 amino acids. CDR1 MDHEN and CDR2 SYDVKM come from the germline V gene. V was pared by 2 bases and J by 8 bases, with 6 bases of the junction left unmatched. The CDR3: CASSLPGQGYGYTF. In DNA, the CDR3 is TGTGCCAGCAGTTTACCGGGACAGGGATACGGCTACACCTTC.

By its share, this clonotype is medium-sized. The gene calls are TRBV18 and TRBJ2-5, with no clear D. The V end lost 0 bases, the J end lost 4 bases, and 6 bases lay between the germline ends. CDR3 length: 13 residues. Per the germline V gene, CDR1 is KGHSH and CDR2 is LQKENI. The CDR3 coding sequence is TGTGCCAGCTCACCACCAATCACAGAGACCCAGTACTTC. Translated: CASSPPITETQYF.

The chain joins TRBV20-1 to TRBJ2-1, with 11 bases matching TRBD2. Germline CDR1 reads DFQATT; CDR2 reads SNEGSKA (reference sequence). The CDR3 has 14 amino acids. Trimming at V came to 3 bases and at J to 5 bases, leaving 3 bases not matched to a gene. As DNA, the CDR3 is TGCAGTGCTAGTAGGGGACTAGCGGACAATGAGCAGTTCTTC. Residues: CSASRGLADNEQFF.

This clonotype was recorded a few times. The chain couples TRBV28 to TRBJ1-5; D may be TRBD1 (5 bases). The CDR3 is 15 amino acids. CDR1 and CDR2 (germline): MDHEN, SYDVKM. Trimming removed 8 bases at V and 5 bases at J, with 19 bases between. For the CDR3, the DNA is TGTGCCAGCTGTCGGTTAGGGGTGAGCGATCAGCCCCAGCATTTT. This gives the protein CASCRLGVSDQPQHF. The full variable domain, completed using reference TRBV28 and TRBJ1-5, is DVKVTQSSRYLVKRTGEKVFLECVQDMDHENMFWYRQDPGLGLRLIYFSYDVKMKEKGDIPEGYSVSREKKERFSLILESASTNQTSMYLCASCRLGVSDQPQHFGDGTRLSIL.

The V call is TRBV28, the J call TRBJ2-1; 16 bases line up with TRBD2. CDR3 length equals 18 residues. Trimming at V came to 4 bases and at J to 12 bases, leaving 15 bases not matched to a gene. Per the germline V gene, CDR1 is MDHEN and CDR2 is SYDVKM. CDR3 DNA: TGTGCCAGCAGTTCAACGGGACTAGCGGGAGGGCACGGCTGGGGGCAGTTCTTC. As protein: CASSSTGLAGGHGWGQFF.

The chain links TRBV30 to TRBJ2-1; D perhaps matches TRBD2 (7 bases). Trimming took off 3 bases at V and 10 bases at J, with 13 bases between the two ends. Germline V CDR1 and CDR2: GTSNPN, SVGIG (reference sequence). The CDR3 contains 12 residues. CDR3 DNA: TGTGCCTGGAGCGGGGGGCCCCGAGAGCAGTTCTTC. Amino acid sequence: CAWSGGPREQFF.

This clonotype counts as medium-sized. The chain couples TRBV27 to TRBJ2-2, with TRBD1 identical over 7 bases. V was clipped by 4 bases and J by 5 bases; unmatched bases: 7. Germline-derived CDR1 and CDR2 are MNHEY and SMNVEV (reference sequence). This CDR3 has 15 residues. CDR3 in DNA: TGTGCCAGCAGTTCGACAGGGTCGAGGACCGGGGAGCTGTTTTTT. Protein sequence: CASSSTGSRTGELFF.

V and J are TRBV20-1 and TRBJ1-2; tentative D call: TRBD1 (6 bases). CDR3 size: 14 residues. Trimming removed 5 bases at V and 4 bases at J, with 17 bases between. CDR1 is DFQATT and CDR2 is SNEGSKA in the germline V gene (reference sequence). In DNA form, the CDR3 reads TGCAGTGCTCCAGAGACGACAGGCCCCTATGGCTACACCTTC. The encoded protein is CSAPETTGPYGYTF.

This clonotype was seen only a few times. V is TRBV28 and J is TRBJ1-6; D may be TRBD1 (6 bases). V was cut by 5 bases and J by 11 bases, with 16 bases left in between. The CDR3 is 14 residues long. Germline CDR1 MDHEN, CDR2 SYDVKM. CDR3 amino acids: CASSRNRDGTPLHF. The CDR3 region has the DNA TGTGCCAGCAGTCGCAACAGGGACGGTACACCCCTCCACTTT.

This clonotype came up many times. This chain uses TRBV5-6 with TRBJ2-5, with 10 bases that match TRBD1. J lost 5 bases, V lost 4 bases, and 8 bases had no gene match. The CDR3 extends over 15 amino acids. Looked up from germline, CDR1 is SGHDT and CDR2 is YYEEEE. The CDR3 bases are TGTGCCAGCAGCGGGCGGGACAGGGGACAGGAGACCCAGTACTTC. Translated: CASSGRDRGQETQYF.

This clonotype has more than one count but fewer than ten. The chain has TRBV12-3 or TRBV12-4 and TRBJ2-5, with 9 bases that match TRBD1. J gave up 5 bases and V 5 bases, and 9 bases lay outside the gene matches. The CDR3 spans 15 residues. CDR3 DNA: TGTGCCAGCAGTCCTTGGACAGGGGTGGTGGAGACCCAGTACTTC. It translates to CASSPWTGVVETQYF.

This clonotype was seen a handful of times. V usage is TRBV5-6 and J usage is TRBJ1-1; D is possibly TRBD1 (6 bases). The CDR3 runs 14 residues. Germline-derived CDR1 and CDR2 are SGHDT and YYEEEE. The V end lost 4 bases, the J end lost 1 base, and 11 bases lay between the germline ends. The CDR3: CASSLDRKNTEAFF. The CDR3 DNA sequence: TGTGCCAGCAGCCTGGACAGAAAGAACACTGAAGCTTTCTTT.

The V gene is TRBV20-1, the J gene TRBJ1-2; no clear D gene. The CDR3 loop spans 10 amino acids. Trimming shortened V by 1 base and J by 8 bases, and 5 bases separated the two germline ends. The germline V gene has CDR1 DFQATT and CDR2 SNEGSKA (reference sequence). As DNA, the CDR3 is TGCAGTGCTAGAGGTGGGGGCTACACCTTC. Residues: CSARGGGYTF.

This clonotype was recorded a few times. V is TRBV9 and J is TRBJ2-1; 8 positions agree with TRBD2. After removal of 4 bases from V and 6 bases from J, the junction contained 12 bases not matched to a gene. Germline V gene sequence: CDR1 SGDLS, CDR2 YYNGEE. The CDR3 has 16 residues. CDR3 sequence reads: CASSPFGSGGINEQFF. The CDR3 coding sequence is TGTGCCAGCAGCCCTTTCGGGTCGGGGGGGATCAATGAGCAGTTCTTC.

This clonotype was counted a few times. The chain joins TRBV20-1 to TRBJ2-7; 9 positions match TRBD1. The CDR3 runs 12 residues. CDR1 is DFQATT and CDR2 is SNEGSKA in the germline V gene (reference sequence). The ends lost 6 bases at V and 4 bases at J; junction bases unmatched: 4. Here the CDR3 reads CSAVTGGYEQYF. CDR3 DNA sequence: TGCAGTGCCGTGACAGGGGGATACGAGCAGTACTTC.

This clonotype was seen repeatedly, ten times or more. An end of the junction differs from the germline gene, which may be a read error. The chain combines TRBV6-5 with TRBJ2-4; 9 bases are shared with TRBD1. Germline-derived CDR1 and CDR2 are MNHEY and SVGAGI. CDR3 size: 14 residues. CDR3 sequence (DNA): TGTGCCAGCAGTCCGGGACAGGGCGGGGGTATTTCTCGCTTC. The encoded protein is CASSPGQGGGISRF.